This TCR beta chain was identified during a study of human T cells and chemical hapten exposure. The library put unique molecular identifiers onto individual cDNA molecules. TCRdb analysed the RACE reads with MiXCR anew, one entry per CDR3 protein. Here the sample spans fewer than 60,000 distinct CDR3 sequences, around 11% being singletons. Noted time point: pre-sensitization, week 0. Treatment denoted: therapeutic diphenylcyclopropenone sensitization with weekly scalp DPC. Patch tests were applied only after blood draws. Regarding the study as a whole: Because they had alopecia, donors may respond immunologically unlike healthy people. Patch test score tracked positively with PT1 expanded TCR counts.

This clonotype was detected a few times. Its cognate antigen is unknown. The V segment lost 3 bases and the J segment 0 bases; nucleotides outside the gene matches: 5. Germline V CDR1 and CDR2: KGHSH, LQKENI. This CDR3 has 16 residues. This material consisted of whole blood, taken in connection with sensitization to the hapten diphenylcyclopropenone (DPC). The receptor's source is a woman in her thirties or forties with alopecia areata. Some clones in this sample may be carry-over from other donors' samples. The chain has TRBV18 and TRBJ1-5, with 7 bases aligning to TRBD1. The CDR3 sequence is CASSPQTGNSNQPQHF. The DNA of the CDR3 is TGTGCCAGCTCACCTCAGACAGGGAATAGCAATCAGCCCCAGCATTTT.